This paragraph reports one TCR beta chain. In germline, CDR1 is GTSNPN, CDR2 SVGIG (reference sequence). This CDR3 comprises 15 residues. V was cut by 0 bases and J by 3 bases, with 12 bases left in between. These data originate in a study of T cell clones after liver transplantation. Repertoires were generated with immunoSEQ multiplex PCR, while TCRdb's copy carries only in-frame clones and drops some. Of approximately 75,000 clones listed, about 80% are singletons. This chain connects TRBV30 to TRBJ1-5, with D possibly TRBD1 on 6 matching bases. Material: CD4+ T cells from blood, obtained 12 months after liver transplant. The TCR was taken from a human patient who received a liver transplant. Some of the T cells might come from the graft donor. CDR3 in amino acids: CAWSVPGQHNQPQHF. The DNA of the CDR3 is TGTGCCTGGAGTGTACCGGGACAACACAATCAGCCCCAGCATTTT.